This record covers a single T cell receptor beta chain. The CDR3 runs 16 residues. Trimming took 2 bases from V and 1 from J; bases not matched to a gene: 3. Germline V gives CDR1 MDHEN, CDR2 SYDVKM. The time point is: week 3, after first cycle of checkpoint inhibitor. Profiled with immunoSEQ multiplex PCR; TCRdb holds only in-frame clones, not every one. This table holds about 7,600 clones, 85% to 90% found once. The entry originates in a study of blood T cell dynamics during melanoma immunotherapy. The source material was blood, sampled from a patient treated with checkpoint blockade. The TCR sequence derives from a human donor with melanoma. This chain joins TRBV28 and TRBJ2-7, with 12 nucleotides matching TRBD2. DNA for the CDR3: TGTGCCAGCAGTTTAGCGGGACTAGCGGGTTCCTACGAGCAGTACTTC. Translation gives CASSLAGLAGSYEQYF.